This record covers a single T cell receptor beta chain. Sequenced by immunoSEQ multiplex PCR; TCRdb stores in-frame clones only, minus some. The sample has hundreds of thousands of clones, approximately 90% seen once. These data are taken from a study of blood T cell repertoires in COVID-19. The TCR comes from a woman aged 60 to 75 in a cohort exposed to, infected with or recovered from COVID-19 (not recorded which). Sequencing was carried out using PBMCs or T cells enriched from blood (not recorded which).

The CDR3 is CASSQDWGSGMLTGELFF. CDR3 DNA: TGTGCCAGCAGCCAAGATTGGGGTAGCGGGATGTTGACCGGGGAGCTGTTTTTT. V gene TRBV3-1 (or the pseudogene TRBV3-2) combines with J gene TRBJ2-2, with 8 nucleotides matching TRBD2. Germline-derived CDR1 and CDR2 are LGHDT and YNNKEL (reference sequence). The CDR3 runs to 18 residues. V trimming: 0 bases; J trimming: 5 bases; junction bases outside the gene matches: 11.